The text below deals with one TCR beta chain. Its matching antigen is unknown. No DNA is shown, since the ends of the CDR3 on it are uncertain; the CDR3 is the one TCRdb lists. CDR1 and CDR2 (germline): MNHEY, SMNVEV (reference sequence). The CDR3 region is 13 residues in length, termini included. The entry originates in a study of long-term antiretroviral therapy in people with HIV. Findings of the study overall: Repertoire composition at all time points was dominated by clones that had expanded before ART. Blood sampling spanned 2004 to 2017, possibly under older ART regimens.

HIV-positive participants all received treatment in the United States. The authors ran the immunoSEQ assay, v3.0, at survey level. Only in-frame clones appear in the TCRdb table, and some are missing; sequencing was by immunoSEQ multiplex PCR. The sample includes about 19,000 clones, over 65% of them seen just once. This sequence was found in a woman between 45 and 65 years old with HIV. The chain recombines TRBV27 with TRBJ1-2. The material was unsorted PBMCs, obtained 0.5 years before starting antiretroviral therapy. CDR3 sequence reads: CASSTSGGSGYTF.